The clone carrying this T cell receptor beta chain was detected a few times. Between the trimmed V and J ends, which lost 0 bases and 0 bases, there was a span of 9 bases. The CDR3 extends over 15 amino acids. CDR1 and CDR2 (germline): LGHNA, YNFKEQ. The TCR beta library used iRepertoire HTBI primers with Arm-PCR amplification of CDR3. TCRdb passed the multiplex PCR reads through MiXCR, listing each CDR3 protein once. Of approximately 540,000 distinct CDR3 sequences listed, approximately 12% are singletons. Time point specified: newly diagnosed GD, antithyroid drugs for less than 3 months. Researchers made the TCR library from RNA that was extracted from PBMCs. This sample is part of a study of regulatory T cells in long-lasting Graves disease. These same data were also listed under a study on T cells in Graves' hyperthyroidism and ophthalmopathy. In that study: A model built on 13 V-J features separated ophthalmopathy from stable hyperthyroidism.

This TCR came from a woman aged 25 to 45 with Graves disease. J is TRBJ2-7 and V is TRBV4-2; a weak D match, TRBD2 (6 bases). The source material was peripheral blood mononuclear cells (PBMCs), sampled at new diagnosis, from a patient treated with antithyroid drugs. CDR3 nucleotides: TGTGCCAGCAGCCAAGATTGGGAGGTCTCCTACGAGCAGTACTTC. Its translation is CASSQDWEVSYEQYF.